This is a list of T cell receptor beta chains from one sample in a study of CD8+ T cells in alopecia areata. Profiled with immunoSEQ multiplex PCR; TCRdb holds only in-frame clones, not every one. The table shows around 7,000 clones, with around 71% occurring only once. The sample here was skin, taken at week 0. These receptors were obtained from a human donor with alopecia areata. Both conserved end residues are part of each CDR3. The order of the fields is J gene, clone size, D gene, V gene, CDR3 DNA, CDR3 protein. A D gene is named only where the DNA matches it firmly. Size is stated for part of the rows, as once, few or many counts, or as a class when the clone is expanded.

j_gene: TRBJ2-5
abundance: -
d_gene: TRBD1
v_gene: TRBV6-5
CDR3nt: TGTGCCAGCAGGGAGACAGGGATGGCGGCCCAGTACTTC
CDR3aa: CASRETGMAAQYF

j_gene: TRBJ2-5
abundance: -
d_gene: -
v_gene: TRBV5-1
CDR3nt: TGCGCCAGCAGCTTGGCAGGGACCCAGTACTTC
CDR3aa: CASSLAGTQYF

j_gene: TRBJ2-2
abundance: -
d_gene: -
v_gene: TRBV9
CDR3nt: TGTGCCAGCAGCGTAGGAGCAGGGACCGGGGAGCTGTTTTTT
CDR3aa: CASSVGAGTGELFF

j_gene: TRBJ2-3
abundance: -
d_gene: -
v_gene: TRBV5-1
CDR3nt: TGCGCCAGCCACGACGGCTCCGGGAGCACAGATACGCAGTATTTT
CDR3aa: CASHDGSGSTDTQYF

j_gene: TRBJ2-3
abundance: few
d_gene: -
v_gene: TRBV7-3
CDR3nt: TGTGCCAGCAGCCGTGACGGGAGAGCCGATACGCAGTATTTT
CDR3aa: CASSRDGRADTQYF

j_gene: TRBJ2-7
abundance: once
d_gene: -
v_gene: TRBV7-2
CDR3nt: TGTGCCAGCAGCCTACTACTCACGTGGGAGCAGTACTTC
CDR3aa: CASSLLLTWEQYF

j_gene: TRBJ2-3
abundance: -
d_gene: -
v_gene: TRBV18
CDR3nt: TGTGCCAGCTCACCTTTGTCAGCAGATACGCAGTATTTT
CDR3aa: CASSPLSADTQYF

j_gene: TRBJ1-5
abundance: -
d_gene: TRBD1
v_gene: TRBV6-5
CDR3nt: TGTGCCAGCAGTTACGGGACAGGGGATCAGCCCCAGCATTTT
CDR3aa: CASSYGTGDQPQHF

j_gene: TRBJ2-3
abundance: -
d_gene: -
v_gene: TRBV6-7
CDR3nt: TGTGCCAGCAGTTACTTTCTCGCGTCTAGCACAGATACGCAGTATTTT
CDR3aa: CASSYFLASSTDTQYF

j_gene: TRBJ2-7
abundance: -
d_gene: TRBD1
v_gene: TRBV19
CDR3nt: TGTGCCAGTAGGGCCAGGGACAGGGGCTACGAGCAGTACTTC
CDR3aa: CASRARDRGYEQYF

j_gene: TRBJ2-7
abundance: -
d_gene: -
v_gene: TRBV11-2
CDR3nt: TGTGCCAGCAGCTTAGACCTTCACTCCGAGCAGTACTTC
CDR3aa: CASSLDLHSEQYF

j_gene: TRBJ2-7
abundance: -
d_gene: -
v_gene: TRBV25-1
CDR3nt: TGTGCCAGCAGGGACGGCTACGAGCAGTACTTC
CDR3aa: CASRDGYEQYF

j_gene: TRBJ2-7
abundance: -
d_gene: TRBD2
v_gene: TRBV30
CDR3nt: TGTGCCTGGTCTCACGGGGGGGCATGGAACGAGCAGTACTTC
CDR3aa: CAWSHGGAWNEQYF

j_gene: TRBJ2-3
abundance: once
d_gene: TRBD2
v_gene: TRBV30
CDR3nt: TGTGCCTGGAGACCAGCGGGGATCACAGATACGCAGTATTTT
CDR3aa: CAWRPAGITDTQYF

j_gene: TRBJ2-2
abundance: -
d_gene: TRBD2
v_gene: TRBV4-2
CDR3nt: TGTGCCAGCAGATGGACTAGCGGGCGAAACACCGGGGAGCTGTTTTTT
CDR3aa: CASRWTSGRNTGELFF

j_gene: TRBJ2-6
abundance: -
d_gene: TRBD1
v_gene: TRBV30
CDR3nt: TGTGCCTGGAGCACAGGGGTTGGGGCCAACGTCCTGACTTTC
CDR3aa: CAWSTGVGANVLTF

j_gene: TRBJ2-7
abundance: -
d_gene: TRBD2
v_gene: TRBV13
CDR3nt: TGTGCCAGCAGCTTAGGGGGCGGGGGGCACTACGAGCAGTACTTC
CDR3aa: CASSLGGGGHYEQYF

j_gene: TRBJ2-3
abundance: -
d_gene: TRBD1
v_gene: TRBV7-3
CDR3nt: TGTGCCAGCAGCTCTGGACAGGGGGCAGATACGCAGTATTTT
CDR3aa: CASSSGQGADTQYF

j_gene: TRBJ2-1
abundance: -
d_gene: -
v_gene: TRBV11-3
CDR3nt: TGTGCCAGCAGCCGTGGCGCAGAAACAAATGGGCAGTTCTTC
CDR3aa: CASSRGAETNGQFF

j_gene: TRBJ1-2
abundance: -
d_gene: -
v_gene: TRBV6-1
CDR3nt: TGTGCCAGCAGTGAGACCAGTTACGGCTACACCTTC
CDR3aa: CASSETSYGYTF

j_gene: TRBJ1-2
abundance: -
d_gene: TRBD1
v_gene: TRBV30
CDR3nt: TGTGCCTGGAGCCTTGACAGGGGTAACTATGGCTACACCTTC
CDR3aa: CAWSLDRGNYGYTF

j_gene: TRBJ2-7
abundance: -
d_gene: -
v_gene: TRBV7-6
CDR3nt: TGTGCCAGCAGCTTAAGTGTCGGGCAGGGGAGCTCCTACGAGCAGTACTTC
CDR3aa: CASSLSVGQGSSYEQYF

j_gene: TRBJ2-1
abundance: -
d_gene: TRBD2
v_gene: TRBV9
CDR3nt: TGTGCCAGCAGCGTAGACAGACTAGCGGGGGCTGAGCAGTTCTTC
CDR3aa: CASSVDRLAGAEQFF

j_gene: TRBJ2-1
abundance: -
d_gene: -
v_gene: TRBV6-1
CDR3nt: TGTGCCAGCAGTGCTATGATGCACCCCTACAATGAGCAGTTCTTC
CDR3aa: CASSAMMHPYNEQFF

j_gene: TRBJ1-5
abundance: -
d_gene: -
v_gene: TRBV4-3
CDR3nt: TGCGCCAGCAGCCAAGATCCCGGGAACAATCAGCCCCAGCATTTT
CDR3aa: CASSQDPGNNQPQHF

j_gene: TRBJ2-5
abundance: few
d_gene: -
v_gene: TRBV6-6
CDR3nt: TGTGCCAGCAGTTACGACTTGCAGGGACGAGCAGAGACCCAGTACTTC
CDR3aa: CASSYDLQGRAETQYF

j_gene: TRBJ1-5
abundance: -
d_gene: -
v_gene: TRBV7-2
CDR3nt: TGTGCCAGCAGCCCCCAGGACGGTATGGGCCAGCCCCAGCATTTT
CDR3aa: CASSPQDGMGQPQHF

j_gene: TRBJ1-1
abundance: few
d_gene: -
v_gene: TRBV6-5
CDR3nt: TGTGCCAGCAGTTCCCCCTACGGAAGACCTGAAGCTTTCTTT
CDR3aa: CASSSPYGRPEAFF

j_gene: TRBJ2-5
abundance: -
d_gene: TRBD1
v_gene: TRBV5-3
CDR3nt: TGTGCCAGAAGGTTAGACAGGGGGCTAAGCCAAGAGACCCAGTACTTC
CDR3aa: CARRLDRGLSQETQYF

j_gene: TRBJ1-6
abundance: -
d_gene: TRBD1
v_gene: TRBV7-8
CDR3nt: TGTGCCAGCAGCTTAACCTTCGAGAGGGGGCGATTGAATTCACCCCTCCACTTT
CDR3aa: CASSLTFERGRLNSPLHF

j_gene: TRBJ2-3
abundance: -
d_gene: TRBD2
v_gene: TRBV7-2
CDR3nt: TGTGCCAGTACCCTAGCGGGGGGGCCCACAGATACGCAGTATTTT
CDR3aa: CASTLAGGPTDTQYF

j_gene: TRBJ2-5
abundance: -
d_gene: -
v_gene: TRBV5-1
CDR3nt: TGCGCCAGCAGCTTGACGTCGGCTACGACCCAAGAGACCCAGTACTTC
CDR3aa: CASSLTSATTQETQYF

j_gene: TRBJ2-1
abundance: -
d_gene: TRBD1
v_gene: TRBV14
CDR3nt: TGTGCCAGCAGCCAAGATAGAGGGGGCAATTACAATGAGCAGTTCTTC
CDR3aa: CASSQDRGGNYNEQFF

j_gene: TRBJ2-1
abundance: -
d_gene: -
v_gene: TRBV20-1
CDR3nt: TGCAGTGGACTTTACAATGAGCAGTTCTTC
CDR3aa: CSGLYNEQFF

j_gene: TRBJ1-4
abundance: -
d_gene: -
v_gene: TRBV6-5
CDR3nt: TGTGCCACCAAACCGGGCTTCTATGAAAAACTGTTTTTT
CDR3aa: CATKPGFYEKLFF

j_gene: TRBJ1-1
abundance: -
d_gene: -
v_gene: TRBV6-8
CDR3nt: TGTGCCAGCAGCCGGCGTTCTGAAGCTTTCTTT
CDR3aa: CASSRRSEAFF

j_gene: TRBJ2-1
abundance: -
d_gene: -
v_gene: TRBV7-2
CDR3nt: TGTGCCAGCAGCTTCCAGAAGAATGAGCAATTCTTC
CDR3aa: CASSFQKNEQFF

j_gene: TRBJ2-7
abundance: -
d_gene: -
v_gene: TRBV4-2
CDR3nt: TGTGCCAGCAGCCAAGAGAGCGGAACCTCCTACGAGCAGTACTTC
CDR3aa: CASSQESGTSYEQYF

j_gene: TRBJ2-5
abundance: -
d_gene: TRBD2
v_gene: TRBV30
CDR3nt: TGTGCCTGGAATCGGGGGGGCAGTAACGGAGAGACCCAGTACTTC
CDR3aa: CAWNRGGSNGETQYF

j_gene: TRBJ1-2
abundance: -
d_gene: -
v_gene: TRBV27
CDR3nt: TGTGCCAGCCGGGGCAGATCTAACTATGGCTACGCCTTC
CDR3aa: CASRGRSNYGYAF

j_gene: TRBJ2-3
abundance: -
d_gene: TRBD2
v_gene: TRBV6-5
CDR3nt: TGTGCCAGCAGTTACACTAGCGGGGGGGCCACAGATACGCAGTATTTT
CDR3aa: CASSYTSGGATDTQYF